Below are 9 T cell receptor beta chains sequenced from a single sample in a study of cytomegalovirus exposure and HLA in healthy donors. Primers included in the PCR were 60 Vbeta and 13 Jbeta primers. Profiled with immunoSEQ multiplex PCR; TCRdb holds only in-frame clones, not every one. This table holds about 110,000 clones, about 80% found once. Material for sequencing was PBMCs. The receptors were sampled from a young man in good health and CMV-seropositive.

The rearrangement joins TRBV11-3 to TRBJ2-7, with TRBD1 matching 7 bases. V trimming: 5 bases; J trimming: 7 bases; junction bases outside the gene matches: 8. This CDR3 spans 13 amino acids. From germline, CDR1 is SGHNT and CDR2 YENEEA. The CDR3 here is CASSATGTREQYF. DNA for the CDR3: TGTGCCAGCAGCGCGACAGGGACAAGAGAGCAGTACTTC. Filled out from reference TRBV11-3 and TRBJ2-7, the complete variable domain reads EAGVVQSPRYKIIEKKQPVAFWCNPISGHNTLYWYLQNLGQGPELLIRYENEEAVDDSQLPKDRFSAERLKGVDSTLKIQPAELGDSAVYLCASSATGTREQYFGPGTRLTVT.

The genes are TRBV2 and TRBJ2-1, with 8 bases aligning to TRBD1. The V gene end was trimmed by 6 bases and the J gene end by 8 bases; junction bases not matched to a gene: 3. The CDR3 has 12 amino acids. CDR1 SNHLY and CDR2 FYNNEI come from the germline V gene. Here the CDR3 DNA reads TGTGCCAGCAGGATGACAGGGGATGAGCAGTTCTTC. Its translation: CASRMTGDEQFF.

The gene calls are TRBV29-1 and TRBJ2-1, with TRBD1 matching over 9 bases. This CDR3 contains 12 residues. The trim removed 7 bases at V and 7 bases at J, leaving 5 bases unmatched. The germline CDR1 and CDR2 sequences are SQVTM and ANQGSEA. CDR3 protein: CSGGTGLNEQFF. The CDR3 DNA sequence: TGCAGCGGAGGGACAGGGCTTAATGAGCAGTTCTTC.

The CDR3 nucleotides are TGTGCCAGCAGCGTAGCCATCGGTAGCGGGGAGACCTACGAGCAGTACTTC. Translated: CASSVAIGSGETYEQYF. The V gene is TRBV9, the J gene TRBJ2-7; the match to TRBD2 covers 8 bases. The V and J ends lost 0 bases and 2 bases, in that order; junction bases with no gene match: 10. CDR1 and CDR2 from the germline V gene are SGDLS and YYNGEE. CDR3 length: 17 amino acids.

The rearrangement uses TRBV9 and TRBJ2-7; D unresolved. The length of the CDR3 is 14 residues. Germline lookup yields CDR1 SGDLS and CDR2 YYNGEE. V was shortened by 4 bases and J by 0 bases, with 11 bases between the two germline ends. CDR3 region: CASSPRVSSYEQYF. CDR3 in DNA: TGTGCCAGCAGCCCCCGGGTTAGCTCCTACGAGCAGTACTTC.

V is TRBV18 and J is TRBJ1-1; 7 bases align to TRBD1. The CDR3 consists of 15 residues. V shed 1 base, J shed 2 bases, and the junction held 4 bases outside the gene matches. Germline V CDR1 and CDR2: KGHSH, LQKENI. DNA of the CDR3: TGTGCCAGCTCACCACAAAGGGGGCGTAACACTGAAGCTTTCTTT. Its translation: CASSPQRGRNTEAFF.

The V call is TRBV6-5, the J call TRBJ1-2, with a possible D match to TRBD1 (5 bases). Trimming removed 0 bases at V and 8 bases at J, with 13 bases between. The CDR3 is 14 amino acids. Per the germline V gene, CDR1 is MNHEY and CDR2 is SVGAGI. CDR3 region: CASSYSGGGFGYTF. CDR3 DNA: TGTGCCAGCAGTTACTCGGGGGGGGGTTTCGGCTACACCTTC.

This chain uses TRBV6-5 with TRBJ2-2, with D maybe TRBD2 (6 bases). V lost 2 bases and J 4 bases, leaving 11 bases between the germline ends. Germline CDR1 and CDR2: MNHEY and SVGAGI. The CDR3 spans 15 residues. This CDR3 is CASSYGGWGTGELFF. CDR3 DNA sequence: TGTGCCAGCAGTTACGGGGGGTGGGGCACCGGGGAGCTGTTTTTT.

V usage is TRBV12-5 and J usage is TRBJ1-6, with TRBD1 identical over 9 bases. V was pared by 5 bases and J by 5 bases, with 4 bases of the junction left unmatched. The germline CDR1 and CDR2 sequences are LGHNT and FRNRAP. The CDR3 consists of 15 residues. CDR3 sequence (DNA): TGTGCTAGTGGTCAGGGACAGGGAAATAATTCACCCCTCCACTTT. Its translation: CASGQGQGNNSPLHF.